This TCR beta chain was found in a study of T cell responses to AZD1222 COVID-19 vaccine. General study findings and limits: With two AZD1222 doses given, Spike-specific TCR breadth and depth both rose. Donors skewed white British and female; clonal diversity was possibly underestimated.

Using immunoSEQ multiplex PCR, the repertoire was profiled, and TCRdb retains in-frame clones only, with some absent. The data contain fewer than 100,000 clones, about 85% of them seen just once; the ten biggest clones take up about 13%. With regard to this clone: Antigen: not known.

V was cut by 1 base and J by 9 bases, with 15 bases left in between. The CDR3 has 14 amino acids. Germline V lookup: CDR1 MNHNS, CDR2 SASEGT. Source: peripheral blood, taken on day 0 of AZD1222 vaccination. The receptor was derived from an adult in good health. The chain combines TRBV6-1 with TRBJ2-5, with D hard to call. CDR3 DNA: TGTGCCAGCAGTGAAGAAAGGCAGTCTAGTGCCCAGTACTTC. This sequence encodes CASSEERQSSAQYF.